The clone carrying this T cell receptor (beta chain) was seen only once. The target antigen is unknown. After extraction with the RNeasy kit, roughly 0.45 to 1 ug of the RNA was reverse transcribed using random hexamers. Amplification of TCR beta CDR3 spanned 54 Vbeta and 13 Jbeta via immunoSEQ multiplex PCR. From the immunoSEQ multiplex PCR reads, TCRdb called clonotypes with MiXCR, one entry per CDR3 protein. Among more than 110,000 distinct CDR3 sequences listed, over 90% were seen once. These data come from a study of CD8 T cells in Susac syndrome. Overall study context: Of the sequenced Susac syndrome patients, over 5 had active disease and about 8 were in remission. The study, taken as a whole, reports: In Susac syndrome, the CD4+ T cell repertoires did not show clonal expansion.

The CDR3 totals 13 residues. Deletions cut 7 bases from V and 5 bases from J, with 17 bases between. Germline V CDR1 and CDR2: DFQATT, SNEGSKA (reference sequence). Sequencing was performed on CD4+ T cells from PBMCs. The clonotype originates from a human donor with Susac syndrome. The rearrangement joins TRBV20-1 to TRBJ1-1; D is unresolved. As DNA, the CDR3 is TGCAGTGTCCGAGGGTCGGAGGAGACTGAAGCTTTCTTT. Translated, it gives CSVRGSEETEAFF.